This TCR beta chain was sequenced for a study of T cell responses to AZD1222 COVID-19 vaccine. Whether given at about 4 or about 12 weeks, second doses were pooled. The germline V and J ends were trimmed by 0 bases and 3 bases, with 6 bases remaining between them. The CDR3 loop spans 14 amino acids. In germline, CDR1 is SGHRS, CDR2 YFSETQ. Remarks on this clone: Antigen unknown.

Findings and limits, study-wide: Vaccine-associated CD4 TCRs spanned spike, dominant at 160-218 and 743-854. At study baseline, merely about 6 AZD1222 recipients were seropositive.

Assay used: immunoSEQ multiplex PCR; TCRdb lists only in-frame clones, some missing. Of around 83,000 clones in the sample, around nine tenths were seen once. This TCR derives from an adult who received the AZD1222 COVID-19 vaccine. The starting material was peripheral blood, obtained 28 days after the second AZD1222 dose. This chain joins TRBV5-1 and TRBJ2-2; D gene uncertain. CDR3: CASSLDSHTGELFF. The CDR3 coding sequence is TGCGCCAGCAGCTTGGACAGTCACACCGGGGAGCTGTTTTTT.